The clone carrying this TCR beta chain has only a few counts. The data belong to a study of identical twins. Looked up from germline, CDR1 is SGHNT and CDR2 is YYREEE (reference sequence). Unmatched junction bases numbered 6, after V lost 3 bases and J lost 7 bases. The CDR3 is made up of 15 amino acids. TCRdb re-called the 5' RACE reads with MiXCR, one entry per CDR3 protein. The sample lists hundreds of thousands of distinct CDR3 sequences; about a tenth were seen once. The rearrangement links TRBV5-4 to TRBJ2-1, with 11 bases that match TRBD2. The sequenced sample was memory (CD45RO+) T cells sorted from blood. This receptor was identified in a woman younger than 30 in good health. The CDR3 is CASSYGLAGSNEQFF. For the CDR3, the DNA is TGTGCCAGCAGCTACGGACTAGCGGGCTCTAATGAGCAGTTCTTC. The variable domain in full, completed from reference TRBV5-4 and TRBJ2-1, reads ETGVTQSPTHLIKTRGQQVTLRCSSQSGHNTVSWYQQALGQGPQFIFQYYREEENGRGNFPPRFSGLQFPNYSSELNVNALELDDSALYLCASSYGLAGSNEQFFGPGTRLTVL.